Below, 26 T cell receptor beta chains from the same sample are listed, as sequenced in a study of shared clonotypes between healthy human individuals. Assay used: immunoSEQ multiplex PCR; TCRdb lists only in-frame clones, some missing. The sample carries about 510,000 clones, approximately 79% recorded once. Sequenced: PBMCs. All receptors come from a middle-aged woman in good health. Some clones in this sample may be carry-over from other donors' samples.

This clone has at least ten counts. This sample also contains other DNA sequences that code for the same CDR3. The rearrangement links TRBV9 to TRBJ2-3; D is unresolved. The CDR3 is made up of 13 amino acids. Trimming shortened V by 0 bases and J by 6 bases, and 8 bases separated the two germline ends. Looked up from germline, CDR1 is SGDLS and CDR2 is YYNGEE. DNA for the CDR3: TGTGCCAGCAGCGTAGGCGGCGCCGATACGCAGTATTTT. Translating it yields CASSVGGADTQYF.

V usage is TRBV5-4 and J usage is TRBJ1-1; tentatively, D is TRBD1 (5 bases). CDR3 length: 13 amino acids. Germline assignment: CDR1 SGHNT and CDR2 YYREEE (reference sequence). V lost 4 bases and J lost 1, with 8 bases in between. The CDR3: CASSIDRNTEAFF. DNA of the CDR3: TGTGCCAGCAGCATTGACAGGAACACTGAAGCTTTCTTT.

The rearrangement uses TRBV28 and TRBJ1-1; D unclear. Germline V gene lookup returns CDR1 MDHEN and CDR2 SYDVKM. The germline V and J ends were trimmed by 5 bases and 8 bases, with 9 bases remaining between them. This CDR3 is 11 amino acids long. The CDR3 DNA reads TGTGCCAGCAGTAAGCCGAGGGAAGCTTTCTTT. Translated: CASSKPREAFF.

This clone has just a few counts. The genes are TRBV6-5 and TRBJ1-3; D possibly corresponds to TRBD1 (5 bases). The V gene lost 2 bases and the J gene lost 9 bases, with 14 bases spanning the gap. Germline values: CDR1 MNHEY, CDR2 SVGAGI. This CDR3 has 14 residues. This chain's CDR3 is CASSYKEPGGTIYF. The DNA of the CDR3 is TGTGCCAGCAGTTACAAGGAGCCCGGGGGCACCATATATTTT.

The chain has TRBV4-1 and TRBJ1-1; TRBD1 is a possible D gene (6 bases). The CDR3 has 15 amino acids. Germline CDR1 MGHRA, CDR2 YSYEKL. V was trimmed by 1 base and J by 3 bases, leaving 12 bases between them. The CDR3 protein is CASSQGDRPDTEAFF. The DNA for the CDR3 is TGCGCCAGCAGCCAAGGAGACAGGCCCGACACTGAAGCTTTCTTT.

This clone was recorded a few times. The chain combines TRBV6-1 with TRBJ2-2, with D unresolved. CDR1 is MNHNS, CDR2 SASEGT, per germline. The CDR3 contains 13 residues. V gave up 6 bases and J gave up 3 bases, with 8 bases separating them. CDR3 protein: CASSRRDTGELFF. Here the CDR3 DNA reads TGTGCCAGCAGCCGACGGGACACCGGGGAGCTGTTTTTT.

V gene TRBV5-1 combines with J gene TRBJ2-7; D remains unclear. Germline-derived CDR1 and CDR2 are SGHRS and YFSETQ. This CDR3 comprises 15 residues. Trimming took off 4 bases at V and 6 bases at J, with 20 bases between the two ends. CDR3 in amino acids: CASSNPGGPQSEQYF. For the CDR3, the DNA is TGCGCCAGCAGCAACCCCGGTGGGCCGCAGTCCGAGCAGTACTTC.

This chain uses TRBV7-2 with TRBJ2-7, with TRBD2 as a possible D gene (6 bases). V lost 2 bases to trimming and J lost 6 bases, with 14 bases between them. This CDR3 is built from 14 residues. Per germline, CDR1 SGHTA and CDR2 FQGNSA. CDR3 in DNA: TGTGCCAGCAGCTTATACCCCGGGACTGTCGAGCAGTACTTC. Its protein is CASSLYPGTVEQYF.

The gene calls are TRBV6-6 and TRBJ2-2; tentative D call: TRBD2 (5 bases). Germline CDR1 is MNHNY and CDR2 is SVGAGI (reference sequence). There are 15 residues in the CDR3. Trimming took off 9 bases at V and 4 bases at J, with 18 bases between the two ends. The CDR3 bases are TGTGCCAGTCACCGGGGATCTAGGGCCACCGGGGAGCTGTTTTTT. Translating it yields CASHRGSRATGELFF.

V usage is TRBV7-2 and J usage is TRBJ2-1; D is unclear. Trimming removed 2 bases at V and 6 bases at J, with 14 bases between. This CDR3 has 15 residues. CDR1 and CDR2 from the germline V gene are SGHTA and FQGNSA. CDR3 residues: CASSLTRDLFNEQFF. Here the CDR3 DNA reads TGTGCCAGCAGCTTAACGAGAGATCTCTTCAATGAGCAGTTCTTC.

Here the CDR3 DNA reads TGTGCCAGCAGTTTGCAGAGCAGGGAGCTGTTTTTT. This encodes CASSLQSRELFF. The rearrangement links TRBV28 to TRBJ2-2; D remains unclear. The germline CDR1 and CDR2 sequences are MDHEN and SYDVKM. The V end lost 3 bases, the J end lost 9 bases, and 8 bases lay between the germline ends. This CDR3 has 12 residues.

This clone showed up many times. The chain joins TRBV28 to TRBJ2-6; TRBD2 matches 8 bases. Per germline, CDR1 MDHEN and CDR2 SYDVKM. The CDR3 length is 18 residues. The V and J ends lost 4 bases and 0 bases, in that order; junction bases with no gene match: 8. The CDR3 DNA sequence: TGTGCCAGCAGTTCGCGGGGGGCCCCTAGCTCTGGGGCCAACGTCCTGACTTTC. Encoded protein: CASSSRGAPSSGANVLTF.

Note on this clone: The sample has other DNA sequences that encode this CDR3 too. Here the CDR3 DNA reads TGTGCCAGCAGCCCCGGACAGCTAAACACCGGGGAGCTGTTTTTT. Its translation is CASSPGQLNTGELFF. The J gene is TRBJ2-2, the V gene TRBV5-6; tentatively, D is TRBD1 (6 bases). Per germline, CDR1 SGHDT and CDR2 YYEEEE. CDR3 length: 15 residues. V gave up 4 bases and J gave up 2 bases, with 12 bases separating them.

This clone was counted a single time. The V and J genes are TRBV4-2 and TRBJ2-1, with 8 bases aligning to TRBD2. CDR3 length: 16 amino acids. Germline V gene sequence: CDR1 LGHNA, CDR2 YNFKEQ. The J segment lost 7 bases and the V segment lost 0 bases, leaving 8 bases of the junction unmatched. CDR3 in amino acids: CASSQDSWREENEQFF. In nucleotides, the CDR3 is TGTGCCAGCAGCCAAGATAGTTGGCGGGAGGAGAATGAGCAGTTCTTC.

In this sample, this clone turned up a few times. The rearrangement joins TRBV5-1 to TRBJ1-1; 8 bases map to TRBD1. The CDR3 extends over 13 amino acids. Looked up from germline, CDR1 is SGHRS and CDR2 is YFSETQ. V trimming: 4 bases; J trimming: 7 bases; junction bases outside the gene matches: 6. This CDR3 is CASSKDREGEAFF. CDR3 nucleotides: TGCGCCAGCAGCAAGGACAGGGAGGGTGAAGCTTTCTTT.

The chain combines TRBV19 with TRBJ2-7; 7 nucleotides agree with TRBD1. Germline V gives CDR1 LNHDA, CDR2 SQIVND (reference sequence). This CDR3 region has 13 residues. V shed 2 bases, J shed 3 bases, and the junction held 1 base outside the gene matches. The CDR3 nucleotides are TGTGCCAGTAGTATACCAGGGGGCTACGAGCAGTACTTC. It specifies CASSIPGGYEQYF.

The chain carries TRBV29-1 and TRBJ2-7; 7 nucleotides line up with TRBD1. The CDR3 runs to 14 residues. V gave up 6 bases and J gave up 2 bases; unmatched junction bases: 10. Per the germline V gene, CDR1 is SQVTM and CDR2 is ANQGSEA. DNA for the CDR3: TGCAGCGTGGGAACGGGACAGCTCCCCTACGAGCAGTACTTC. Amino acid sequence: CSVGTGQLPYEQYF.

The rearrangement joins TRBV6-6 to TRBJ2-5, with 8 nucleotides matching TRBD1. In germline, CDR1 is MNHNY, CDR2 SVGAGI (reference sequence). The junction had 11 bases not matched to a gene; V was cut back by 7 bases and J by 4 bases. The CDR3 extends over 15 amino acids. The DNA for the CDR3 is TGTGCCAGCATTCATCAGGGGGCAGCGGGAGAGACCCAGTACTTC. Translation: CASIHQGAAGETQYF.

The chain employs TRBV4-3 and TRBJ1-5; D gene unclear. V lost 0 bases and J 0 bases, leaving 15 bases between the germline ends. This CDR3 contains 18 residues. CDR1 is LGHNA and CDR2 is YSLEER in the germline V gene. The DNA of the CDR3 is TGCGCCAGCAGCCAAGATGTGCCCATCGTCAATAGCAATCAGCCCCAGCATTTT. Translation: CASSQDVPIVNSNQPQHF.

This clone has a single count. The rearrangement uses TRBV19 and TRBJ2-5; D is perhaps TRBD1 (5 bases). V dropped 5 bases and J dropped 1 base, with 11 bases sitting between them. CDR1 LNHDA and CDR2 SQIVND come from the germline V gene (reference sequence). The length of the CDR3 is 14 residues. The CDR3 loop is CASSLFDSQETQYF. In DNA form, the CDR3 reads TGTGCCAGTAGTCTTTTCGACAGCCAAGAGACCCAGTACTTC.

On this clone itself: This may be a read error: a much more frequent sequence differs by one nucleotide. CDR3 sequence (DNA): TGTGCCAGCAGTTCGGACAGGCATTCACCCCTCCACTTT. Translated, it gives CASSSDRHSPLHF. The V and J genes are TRBV28 and TRBJ1-6; 7 nucleotides align to TRBD1. The germline gives CDR1 MDHEN, CDR2 SYDVKM. This CDR3 spans 13 amino acids. The V and J ends lost 4 bases and 8 bases, in that order; junction bases with no gene match: 2. The full variable domain, its missing parts supplied by reference TRBV28 and TRBJ1-6, is DVKVTQSSRYLVKRTGEKVFLECVQDMDHENMFWYRQDPGLGLRLIYFSYDVKMKEKGDIPEGYSVSREKKERFSLILESASTNQTSMYLCASSSDRHSPLHFGNGTRLTVT.

CDR3 sequence (DNA): TGTGCCAGCAGTTTATCTCGGGGTACCCTGATGGAGCAGTACTTC. The encoded protein is CASSLSRGTLMEQYF. This chain uses TRBV27 with TRBJ2-7, with D tentatively TRBD2 (5 bases). This CDR3 region has 15 residues. Germline CDR1 and CDR2: MNHEY and SMNVEV (reference sequence). V lost 0 bases and J lost 7, with 16 bases in between.

Here the CDR3 reads CASSTQRNTQYF. For the CDR3, the DNA is TGTGCCAGCAGTACCCAGCGGAATACGCAGTATTTT. The genes are TRBV27 and TRBJ2-3, with a possible D match to TRBD2 (5 bases). Germline assignment: CDR1 MNHEY and CDR2 SMNVEV (reference sequence). V shed 5 bases and J shed 7 bases, with 10 bases lying between them. The CDR3 is 12 amino acids.

The chain is built from TRBV18 and TRBJ1-1; tentatively, D is TRBD1 (6 bases). This CDR3 contains 14 residues. Germline V gene data show CDR1 as KGHSH and CDR2 as LQKENI. With 9 bases removed from V and 5 bases from J, the gap between germline ends came to 19 bases. CDR3 coding DNA: TGTGCCAGTACCATACAGGGTCGGAGTACTGAAGCTTTCTTT. Its translation is CASTIQGRSTEAFF. The full variable domain, in which reference TRBV18 and TRBJ1-1 provide the parts outside the CDR3, is NAGVMQNPRHLVRRRGQEARLRCSPMKGHSHVYWYRQLPEEGLKFMVYLQKENIIDESGMPKERFSAEFPKEGPSILRIQQVVRGDSAAYFCASTIQGRSTEAFFGQGTRLTVV.

The V and J genes are TRBV5-1 and TRBJ2-7; D is possibly TRBD2 (5 bases). Germline V gene sequence: CDR1 SGHRS, CDR2 YFSETQ. V was pared by 4 bases and J by 3 bases, with 17 bases between. The CDR3 is 15 amino acids. For the CDR3, the DNA is TGCGCCAGCAGCCCCGCCCATACTAGGAACTACGAGCAGTACTTC. Residues: CASSPAHTRNYEQYF.

The chain links TRBV10-3 to TRBJ2-2; D might be TRBD1 (5 bases). The germline V gene encodes CDR1 ENHRY and CDR2 SYGVKD. This CDR3 contains 14 residues. V dropped 5 bases and J dropped 4 bases, with 11 bases sitting between them. CDR3 amino acids: CAISPRTGTGELFF. The CDR3 bases are TGTGCCATCAGTCCGAGAACAGGCACCGGGGAGCTGTTTTTT.